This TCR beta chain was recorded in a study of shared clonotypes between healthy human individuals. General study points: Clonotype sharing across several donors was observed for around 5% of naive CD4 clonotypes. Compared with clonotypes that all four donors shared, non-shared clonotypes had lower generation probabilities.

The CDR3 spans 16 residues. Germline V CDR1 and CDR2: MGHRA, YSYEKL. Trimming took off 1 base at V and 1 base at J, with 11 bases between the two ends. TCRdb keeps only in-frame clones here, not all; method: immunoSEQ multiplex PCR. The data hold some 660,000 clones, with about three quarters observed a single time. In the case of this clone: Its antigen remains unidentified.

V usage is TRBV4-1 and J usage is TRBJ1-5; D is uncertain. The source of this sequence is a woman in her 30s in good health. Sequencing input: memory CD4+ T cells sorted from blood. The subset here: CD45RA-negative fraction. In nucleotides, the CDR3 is TGCGCCAGCAGCCAAGGCTCACTCGGGAGCAATCAGCCCCAGCATTTT. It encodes CASSQGSLGSNQPQHF.